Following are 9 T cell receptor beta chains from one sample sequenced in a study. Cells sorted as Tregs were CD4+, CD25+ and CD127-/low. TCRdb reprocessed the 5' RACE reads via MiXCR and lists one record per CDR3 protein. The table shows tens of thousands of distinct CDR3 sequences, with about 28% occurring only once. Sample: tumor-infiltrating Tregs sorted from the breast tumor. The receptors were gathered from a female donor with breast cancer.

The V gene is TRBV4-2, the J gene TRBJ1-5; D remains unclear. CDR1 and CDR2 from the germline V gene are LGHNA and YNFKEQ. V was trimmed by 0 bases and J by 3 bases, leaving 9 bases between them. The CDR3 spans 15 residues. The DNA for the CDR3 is TGTGCCAGCAGCCAAGATTTGCAGGACAATCAGCCCCAGCATTTT. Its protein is CASSQDLQDNQPQHF.

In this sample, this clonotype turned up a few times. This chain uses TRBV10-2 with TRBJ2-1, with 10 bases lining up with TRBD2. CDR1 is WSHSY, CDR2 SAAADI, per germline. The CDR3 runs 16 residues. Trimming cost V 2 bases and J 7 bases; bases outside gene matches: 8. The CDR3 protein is CASSEGSGRASNEQFF. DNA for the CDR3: TGCGCCAGCAGTGAGGGGAGCGGGAGGGCTTCTAATGAGCAGTTCTTC.

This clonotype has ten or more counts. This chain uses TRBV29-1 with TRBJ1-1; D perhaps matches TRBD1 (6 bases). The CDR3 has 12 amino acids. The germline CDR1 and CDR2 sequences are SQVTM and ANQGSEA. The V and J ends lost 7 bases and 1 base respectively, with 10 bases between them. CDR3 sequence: CSGRQENTEAFF. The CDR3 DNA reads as TGCAGCGGACGACAGGAGAACACTGAAGCTTTCTTT.

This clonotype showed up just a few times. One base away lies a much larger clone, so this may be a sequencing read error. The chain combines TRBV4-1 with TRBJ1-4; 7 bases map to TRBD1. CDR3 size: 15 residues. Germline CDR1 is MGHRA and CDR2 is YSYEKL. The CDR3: CAGSQVAGGNEKLFF. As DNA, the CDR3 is TGCGCCGGCAGCCAAGTGGCAGGGGGTAATGAAAAACTGTTTTTT.

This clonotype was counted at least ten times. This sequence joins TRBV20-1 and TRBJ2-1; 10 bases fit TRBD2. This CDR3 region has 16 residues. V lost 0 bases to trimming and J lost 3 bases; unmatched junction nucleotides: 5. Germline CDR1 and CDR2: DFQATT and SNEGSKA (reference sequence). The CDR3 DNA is TGCAGTGCTAGAGATCGCCTAGCGGGGGACTACAATGAGCAGTTCTTC. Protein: CSARDRLAGDYNEQFF.

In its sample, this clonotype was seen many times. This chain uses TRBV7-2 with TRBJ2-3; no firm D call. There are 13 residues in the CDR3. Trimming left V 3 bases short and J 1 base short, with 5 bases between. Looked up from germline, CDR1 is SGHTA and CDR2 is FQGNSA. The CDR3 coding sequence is TGTGCCAGCAGCTTTCAGGGCACAGATACGCAGTATTTT. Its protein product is CASSFQGTDTQYF.

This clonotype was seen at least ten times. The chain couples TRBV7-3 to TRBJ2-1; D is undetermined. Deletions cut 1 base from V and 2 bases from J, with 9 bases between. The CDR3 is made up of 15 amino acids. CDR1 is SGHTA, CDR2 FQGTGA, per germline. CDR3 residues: CASSLIPGTYNEQFF. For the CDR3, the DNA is TGTGCCAGCAGCTTAATCCCAGGTACCTACAATGAGCAGTTCTTC. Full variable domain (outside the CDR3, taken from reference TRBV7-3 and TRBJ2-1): GAGVSQTPSNKVTEKGKYVELRCDPISGHTALYWYRQSLGQGPEFLIYFQGTGAADDSGLPNDRFFAVRPEGSVSTLKIQRTERGDSAVYLCASSLIPGTYNEQFFGPGTRLTVL.

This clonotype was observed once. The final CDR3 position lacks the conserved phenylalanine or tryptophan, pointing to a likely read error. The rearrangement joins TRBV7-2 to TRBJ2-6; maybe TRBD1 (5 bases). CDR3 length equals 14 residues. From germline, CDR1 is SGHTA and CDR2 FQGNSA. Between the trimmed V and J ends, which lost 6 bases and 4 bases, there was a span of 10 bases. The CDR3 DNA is TGTGCCAGCAGGGCAGGGTTAGGGGCCAACGTCCTGACTCTC. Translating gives CASRAGLGANVLTL.

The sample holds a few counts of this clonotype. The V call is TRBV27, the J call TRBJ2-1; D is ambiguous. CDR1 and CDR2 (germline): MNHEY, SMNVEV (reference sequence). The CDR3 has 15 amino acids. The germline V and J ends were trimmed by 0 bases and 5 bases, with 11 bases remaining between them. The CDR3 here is CASSLSAQKNNEQFF. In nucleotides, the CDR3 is TGTGCCAGCAGTTTATCGGCTCAGAAAAACAATGAGCAGTTCTTC.